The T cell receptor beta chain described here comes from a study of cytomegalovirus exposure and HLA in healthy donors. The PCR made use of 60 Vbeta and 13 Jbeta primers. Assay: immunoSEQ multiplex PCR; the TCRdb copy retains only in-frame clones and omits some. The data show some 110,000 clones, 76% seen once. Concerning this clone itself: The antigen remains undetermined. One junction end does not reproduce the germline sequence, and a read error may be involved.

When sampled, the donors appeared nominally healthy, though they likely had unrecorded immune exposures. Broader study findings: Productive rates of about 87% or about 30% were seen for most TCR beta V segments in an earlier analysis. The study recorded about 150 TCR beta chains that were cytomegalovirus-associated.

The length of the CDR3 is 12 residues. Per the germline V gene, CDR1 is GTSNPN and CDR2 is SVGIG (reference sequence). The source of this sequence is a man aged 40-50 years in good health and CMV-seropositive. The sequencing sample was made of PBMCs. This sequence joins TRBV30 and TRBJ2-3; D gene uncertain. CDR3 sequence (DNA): TGTGCCTGGAGTTCACCCACAAATACGCAGTATTTT. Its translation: CAWSSPTNTQYF.